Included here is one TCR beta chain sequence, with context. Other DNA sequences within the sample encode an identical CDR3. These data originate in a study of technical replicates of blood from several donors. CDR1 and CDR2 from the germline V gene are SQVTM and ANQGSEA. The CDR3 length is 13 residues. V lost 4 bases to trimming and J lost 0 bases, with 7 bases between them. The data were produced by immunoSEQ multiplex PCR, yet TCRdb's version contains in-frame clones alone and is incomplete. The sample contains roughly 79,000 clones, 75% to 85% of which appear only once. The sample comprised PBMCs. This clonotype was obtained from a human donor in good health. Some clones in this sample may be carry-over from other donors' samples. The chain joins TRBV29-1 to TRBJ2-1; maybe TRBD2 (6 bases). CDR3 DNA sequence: TGCAGCGTTGGGCGGGACTCCTACAATGAGCAGTTCTTC. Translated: CSVGRDSYNEQFF.